The entry that follows covers one TCR beta chain sequence. The patients with Susac syndrome satisfied recently defined diagnostic criteria for either definite or probable disease. Reverse transcription of roughly 0.45 to 1 ug RNA was carried out with random hexamers. Amplification of TCR beta CDR3 across 54 Vbeta and 13 Jbeta was performed with immunoSEQ multiplex PCR. TCRdb re-derived calls from the immunoSEQ multiplex PCR reads in MiXCR, one entry per CDR3 protein. The table shows hundreds of thousands of distinct CDR3 sequences, with about 95% occurring only once. The data belong to a study of CD8 T cells in Susac syndrome. CDR1 is SGHTA, CDR2 FQGNSA, per germline. V lost 5 bases and J lost 0; bases outside the gene matches: 9. The CDR3 contains 16 residues.

Sequencing used CD4+ T cells from PBMCs. The sequence derives from a human donor with Susac syndrome. The chain recombines TRBV7-2 with TRBJ2-7; 8 bases are shared with TRBD1. The CDR3 here is CASSRQGTLSSYEQYF. The CDR3 DNA sequence: TGTGCCAGCAGCCGACAGGGGACATTAAGCTCCTACGAGCAGTACTTC.